Listed below are T cell receptor beta chains from one sample, sequenced in a study of blood T cell repertoires in COVID-19. TCRdb's table, derived via immunoSEQ multiplex PCR, lists solely in-frame clones and lacks some. Of approximately 450,000 clones listed, around 89% were seen once; the top ten hold 4.3%. What was sequenced was peripheral blood. The receptor set was obtained from a woman aged 30 to 39 with acute or convalescent COVID-19. The CDR3 runs from the conserved cysteine through the conserved F or W. A D gene is named only where the DNA matches it firmly. Some rows mark clone size as missing; the rest say once, few, many or name a class of expanded clone.

abundance: -; v_gene: TRBV11-2; j_gene: TRBJ2-2; d_gene: -; CDR3aa: CASSLLLNEKRQAVGELFF; CDR3nt: TGTGCCAGCAGCTTACTCCTAAACGAAAAACGACAGGCTGTCGGGGAGCTGTTTTTT
abundance: once; v_gene: TRBV6-5; j_gene: TRBJ1-2; d_gene: TRBD1; CDR3aa: CASMHRGANYGYTF; CDR3nt: TGTGCCAGCATGCACAGGGGGGCTAACTATGGCTACACCTTC
abundance: -; v_gene: TRBV27; j_gene: TRBJ1-6; d_gene: -; CDR3aa: CASSLQQHSPLHF; CDR3nt: TGTGCCAGCAGTTTACAACAACATTCACCCCTCCACTTT
abundance: -; v_gene: TRBV5-1; j_gene: TRBJ2-1; d_gene: -; CDR3aa: CASRRGGNLISYNEQFF; CDR3nt: TGCGCCAGCCGACGAGGAGGAAACCTAATCTCCTACAATGAGCAGTTCTTC
abundance: -; v_gene: TRBV9; j_gene: TRBJ2-2; d_gene: TRBD2; CDR3aa: CASSVGLAGDTGELFF; CDR3nt: TGTGCCAGCAGCGTAGGACTAGCGGGGGACACCGGGGAGCTGTTTTTT
abundance: -; v_gene: TRBV30; j_gene: TRBJ2-7; d_gene: -; CDR3aa: CAWSVLYEQYF; CDR3nt: TGTGCCTGGAGTGTACTCTACGAGCAGTACTTC
abundance: -; v_gene: TRBV9; j_gene: TRBJ2-3; d_gene: -; CDR3aa: CASSVATLSTDTQYF; CDR3nt: TGTGCCAGCAGCGTAGCTACCCTGAGCACAGATACGCAGTATTTT
abundance: -; v_gene: TRBV7-3; j_gene: TRBJ1-1; d_gene: -; CDR3aa: CASSLGRNTEAFF; CDR3nt: TGTGCCAGCAGCCTAGGGAGAAACACTGAAGCTTTCTTT
abundance: -; v_gene: TRBV7-2; j_gene: TRBJ2-7; d_gene: TRBD2; CDR3aa: CASSLGSGSYEQYF; CDR3nt: TGTGCCAGCAGCCTTGGTAGCGGGTCCTACGAGCAGTACTTC
abundance: -; v_gene: TRBV30; j_gene: TRBJ2-3; d_gene: TRBD2; CDR3aa: CAGNSGVPDTQYF; CDR3nt: TGTGCCGGAAATAGCGGGGTTCCAGATACGCAGTATTTT
abundance: -; v_gene: TRBV5-6; j_gene: TRBJ2-3; d_gene: TRBD1; CDR3aa: CASSYRAITGVSTDTQYF; CDR3nt: TGTGCCAGCAGCTACCGAGCAATTACAGGGGTAAGCACAGATACGCAGTATTTT
abundance: -; v_gene: TRBV29-1; j_gene: TRBJ2-3; d_gene: -; CDR3aa: CSVVAQDTDTQYF; CDR3nt: TGCAGCGTTGTGGCGCAGGACACAGATACGCAGTATTTT
abundance: -; v_gene: TRBV2; j_gene: TRBJ2-5; d_gene: -; CDR3aa: CASSEVQGFQETQYF; CDR3nt: TGTGCCAGCAGTGAGGTGCAGGGGTTTCAAGAGACCCAGTACTTC
abundance: -; v_gene: TRBV9; j_gene: TRBJ2-7; d_gene: -; CDR3aa: CASSVGLAYEQYF; CDR3nt: TGTGCCAGCAGCGTAGGACTGGCCTACGAGCAGTACTTC
abundance: few; v_gene: TRBV5-1; j_gene: TRBJ1-1; d_gene: -; CDR3aa: CASSRQDTEAFF; CDR3nt: TGCGCCAGCAGCCGACAGGACACTGAAGCTTTCTTT
abundance: -; v_gene: TRBV6-5; j_gene: TRBJ1-5; d_gene: -; CDR3aa: CASTRSNSNQPQHF; CDR3nt: TGTGCCAGCACCAGAAGTAATAGCAATCAGCCCCAGCATTTT
abundance: once; v_gene: TRBV2; j_gene: TRBJ2-1; d_gene: -; CDR3aa: CASSEQGYNEQFF; CDR3nt: TGTGCCAGCAGTGAACAGGGATACAATGAGCAGTTCTTC
abundance: -; v_gene: TRBV21-1; j_gene: TRBJ2-5; d_gene: -; CDR3aa: CASSKEVIRARETQYF; CDR3nt: TGTGCCAGCAGCAAGGAGGTCATAAGGGCTCGAGAGACCCAGTACTTC
abundance: -; v_gene: TRBV6-4; j_gene: TRBJ2-7; d_gene: -; CDR3aa: CASSPNSLSSYEQYF; CDR3nt: TGTGCCAGCAGTCCGAACAGCCTGAGCTCCTACGAGCAGTACTTC
abundance: -; v_gene: TRBV5-1; j_gene: TRBJ1-2; d_gene: -; CDR3aa: CASSLTDRSYGYTF; CDR3nt: TGCGCCAGCAGCTTGACAGACAGATCCTATGGCTACACCTTC
abundance: -; v_gene: TRBV28; j_gene: TRBJ2-1; d_gene: -; CDR3aa: CASSSIDRYSSYNEQFF; CDR3nt: TGTGCCAGCAGTTCCATAGACAGATACAGCTCCTACAATGAGCAGTTCTTC
abundance: -; v_gene: TRBV12-5; j_gene: TRBJ2-2; d_gene: -; CDR3aa: CASGPGLDNTGELFF; CDR3nt: TGTGCTAGTGGCCCCGGACTGGATAACACCGGGGAGCTGTTTTTT
abundance: once; v_gene: TRBV2; j_gene: TRBJ1-5; d_gene: -; CDR3aa: CASSREQPGGNQPQHF; CDR3nt: TGTGCCAGCAGTCGAGAACAGCCCGGGGGCAATCAGCCCCAGCATTTT
abundance: once; v_gene: TRBV10-3; j_gene: TRBJ2-7; d_gene: TRBD1; CDR3aa: CAINPGGGQGAYEQYF; CDR3nt: TGTGCCATCAACCCAGGTGGGGGACAGGGAGCCTACGAGCAGTACTTC
abundance: -; v_gene: TRBV6-5; j_gene: TRBJ2-7; d_gene: TRBD1; CDR3aa: CASSYSGQNYEQYF; CDR3nt: TGTGCCAGCAGTTACTCGGGACAGAACTACGAGCAGTACTTC
abundance: once; v_gene: TRBV19; j_gene: TRBJ2-3; d_gene: TRBD1; CDR3aa: CASSARTGSADTQYF; CDR3nt: TGTGCCAGTAGTGCCCGGACAGGATCCGCGGATACGCAGTATTTT
abundance: -; v_gene: TRBV7-9; j_gene: TRBJ1-1; d_gene: -; CDR3aa: CASSQTVGTEAFF; CDR3nt: TGTGCCAGCAGCCAGACTGTGGGGACAGAAGCTTTCTTT
abundance: -; v_gene: TRBV19; j_gene: TRBJ2-1; d_gene: TRBD2; CDR3aa: CASSIAWGLAGVNEQFF; CDR3nt: TGTGCCAGTAGTATAGCGTGGGGACTAGCGGGGGTAAATGAGCAGTTCTTC
abundance: once; v_gene: TRBV6-2/TRBV6-3; j_gene: TRBJ1-2; d_gene: -; CDR3aa: CASSYSKGYGYTF; CDR3nt: TGTGCCAGCAGTTACTCGAAGGGGTATGGCTACACCTTC
abundance: -; v_gene: TRBV19; j_gene: TRBJ1-4; d_gene: TRBD1; CDR3aa: CASSRVPGQSTNEKLFF; CDR3nt: TGTGCCAGTAGTAGGGTCCCGGGACAGTCGACTAATGAAAAACTGTTTTTT
abundance: -; v_gene: TRBV5-1; j_gene: TRBJ2-1; d_gene: TRBD2; CDR3aa: CASSLMDSGGAEFNEQFF; CDR3nt: TGCGCCAGCAGCTTGATGGATAGCGGGGGGGCAGAATTCAATGAGCAGTTCTTC
abundance: -; v_gene: TRBV7-3; j_gene: TRBJ2-3; d_gene: -; CDR3aa: CASSLGQGNTDTQYF; CDR3nt: TGTGCCAGCAGCTTAGGGCAGGGGAACACAGATACGCAGTATTTT
abundance: -; v_gene: TRBV5-4; j_gene: TRBJ2-3; d_gene: TRBD2; CDR3aa: CASSLYIRGGVRDTQYF; CDR3nt: TGTGCCAGCAGCTTGTATATTCGCGGGGGTGTAAGGGATACGCAGTATTTT
abundance: -; v_gene: TRBV6-6; j_gene: TRBJ1-4; d_gene: -; CDR3aa: CASRLTKGINEKLFF; CDR3nt: TGTGCCAGCAGACTTACAAAGGGGATTAATGAAAAACTGTTTTTT
abundance: -; v_gene: TRBV18; j_gene: TRBJ1-3; d_gene: -; CDR3aa: CASSPELEILGLRNTIYF; CDR3nt: TGTGCCAGCTCACCAGAGTTGGAGATCCTAGGTCTTCGGAACACCATATATTTT
abundance: -; v_gene: TRBV10-3; j_gene: TRBJ2-7; d_gene: -; CDR3aa: CAIGGTGPQRYEQYF; CDR3nt: TGTGCCATCGGTGGCACAGGGCCCCAACGGTACGAGCAGTACTTC
abundance: -; v_gene: TRBV5-1; j_gene: TRBJ2-1; d_gene: -; CDR3aa: CASSLEGGAGEQFF; CDR3nt: TGCGCCAGCAGCTTGGAAGGGGGGGCGGGTGAGCAGTTCTTC
abundance: -; v_gene: TRBV4-1; j_gene: TRBJ2-1; d_gene: TRBD2; CDR3aa: CASSQEQRGGLNEQFF; CDR3nt: TGCGCCAGCAGCCAAGAACAACGGGGGGGCCTCAATGAGCAGTTCTTC
abundance: -; v_gene: TRBV28; j_gene: TRBJ1-4; d_gene: TRBD1; CDR3aa: CASSTPQGKGEKLFF; CDR3nt: TGTGCCAGCAGTACGCCACAGGGGAAGGGGGAAAAACTGTTTTTT
abundance: -; v_gene: TRBV5-6; j_gene: TRBJ2-5; d_gene: TRBD2; CDR3aa: CASSRTSGGDETQYF; CDR3nt: TGTGCCAGCAGTCGTACTAGCGGGGGGGATGAGACCCAGTACTTC
abundance: once; v_gene: TRBV7-3; j_gene: TRBJ2-2; d_gene: TRBD2; CDR3aa: CASSLSSGGHSGELFF; CDR3nt: TGTGCCAGCAGCTTATCAAGCGGGGGCCATTCCGGGGAGCTGTTTTTT
abundance: -; v_gene: TRBV7-8; j_gene: TRBJ2-5; d_gene: TRBD1; CDR3aa: CASSKDRGETQYF; CDR3nt: TGTGCCAGCAGCAAGGACAGGGGAGAGACCCAGTACTTC
abundance: -; v_gene: TRBV11-1; j_gene: TRBJ1-5; d_gene: -; CDR3aa: CASSETVNQPQHF; CDR3nt: TGTGCCAGCAGCGAAACGGTAAATCAGCCCCAGCATTTT
abundance: few; v_gene: TRBV5-1; j_gene: TRBJ2-1; d_gene: -; CDR3aa: CASSLERSNEQFF; CDR3nt: TGCGCCAGCAGCTTGGAAAGGAGCAATGAGCAGTTCTTC
abundance: -; v_gene: TRBV6-5; j_gene: TRBJ1-6; d_gene: -; CDR3aa: CANSLSLSYNSPLHF; CDR3nt: TGTGCCAACAGCCTCTCCCTCTCCTATAATTCACCCCTCCACTTT
abundance: once; v_gene: TRBV6-6; j_gene: TRBJ1-2; d_gene: TRBD1; CDR3aa: CASSYTGTGAPGYTF; CDR3nt: TGTGCCAGCAGTTATACCGGGACAGGGGCTCCGGGCTACACCTTC
abundance: -; v_gene: TRBV5-1; j_gene: TRBJ2-2; d_gene: -; CDR3aa: CASSLAGGLTGELFF; CDR3nt: TGCGCCAGCAGCTTGGCGGGGGGCTTGACCGGGGAGCTGTTTTTT